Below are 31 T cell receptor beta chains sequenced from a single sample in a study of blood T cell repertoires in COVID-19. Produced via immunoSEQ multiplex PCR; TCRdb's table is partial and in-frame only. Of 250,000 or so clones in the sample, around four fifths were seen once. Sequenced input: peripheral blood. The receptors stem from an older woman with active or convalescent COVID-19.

In nucleotides, the CDR3 is TGCGCCAGCAGACCCGGGTCTCAAGCCACCGGGGAGCTGTTTTTT. Translated, it gives CASRPGSQATGELFF. This chain connects TRBV5-1 to TRBJ2-2, with D hard to call. CDR3 length equals 15 residues. Trimming took 5 bases from V and 4 from J, leaving 15 bases between them. Germline V gives CDR1 SGHRS, CDR2 YFSETQ. The full variable domain, in which reference TRBV5-1 and TRBJ2-2 provide the parts outside the CDR3, is KAGVTQTPRYLIKTRGQQVTLSCSPISGHRSVSWYQQTPGQGLQFLFEYFSETQRNKGNFPGRFSGRQFSNSRSEMNVSTLELGDSALYLCASRPGSQATGELFFGEGSRLTVL.

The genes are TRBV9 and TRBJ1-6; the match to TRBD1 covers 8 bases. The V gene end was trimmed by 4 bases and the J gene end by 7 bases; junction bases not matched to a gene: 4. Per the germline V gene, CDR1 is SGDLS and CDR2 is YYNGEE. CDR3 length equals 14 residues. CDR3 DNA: TGTGCCAGCAGCATGGACAGGGACAATTCACCCCTCCACTTT. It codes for CASSMDRDNSPLHF.

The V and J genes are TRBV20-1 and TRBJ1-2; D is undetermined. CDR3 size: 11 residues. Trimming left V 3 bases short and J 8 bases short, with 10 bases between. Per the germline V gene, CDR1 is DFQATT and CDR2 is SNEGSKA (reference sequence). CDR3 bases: TGCAGTGCTAGCTCAGACGGGGGCTACACCTTC. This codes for CSASSDGGYTF.

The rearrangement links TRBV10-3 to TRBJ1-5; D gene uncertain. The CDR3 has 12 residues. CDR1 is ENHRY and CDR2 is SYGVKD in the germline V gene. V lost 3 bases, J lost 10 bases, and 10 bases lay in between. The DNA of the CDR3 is TGTGCCATCAGTGAATCTGAGGGCCCCCAGCATTTT. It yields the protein CAISESEGPQHF.

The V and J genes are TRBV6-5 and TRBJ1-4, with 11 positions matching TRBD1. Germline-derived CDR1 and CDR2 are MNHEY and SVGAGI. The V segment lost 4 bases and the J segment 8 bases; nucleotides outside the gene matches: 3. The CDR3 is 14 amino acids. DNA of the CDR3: TGTGCCAGCAGTTGGGGGGACAGGGGGGAAAAACTGTTTTTT. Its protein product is CASSWGDRGEKLFF.

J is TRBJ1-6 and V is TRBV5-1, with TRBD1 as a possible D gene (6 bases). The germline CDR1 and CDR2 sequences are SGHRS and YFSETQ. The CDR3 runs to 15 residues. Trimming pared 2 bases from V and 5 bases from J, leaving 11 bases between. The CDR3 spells CASSLRQDDNSPLHF. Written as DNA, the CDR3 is TGCGCCAGCAGCTTAAGACAGGATGATAATTCACCCCTCCACTTT.

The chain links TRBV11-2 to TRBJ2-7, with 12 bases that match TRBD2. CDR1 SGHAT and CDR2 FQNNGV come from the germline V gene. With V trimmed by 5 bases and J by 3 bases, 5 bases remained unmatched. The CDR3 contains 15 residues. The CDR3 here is CASSLGTSGFYEQYF. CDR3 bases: TGTGCCAGCAGCCTGGGGACTAGCGGGTTCTACGAGCAGTACTTC.

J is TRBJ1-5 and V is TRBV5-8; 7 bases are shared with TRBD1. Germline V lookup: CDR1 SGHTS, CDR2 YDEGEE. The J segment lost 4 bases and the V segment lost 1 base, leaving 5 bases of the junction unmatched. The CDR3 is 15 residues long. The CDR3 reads CASSLWDSQNQPQHF. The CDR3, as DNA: TGTGCCAGCAGCTTGTGGGACAGCCAGAATCAGCCCCAGCATTTT.

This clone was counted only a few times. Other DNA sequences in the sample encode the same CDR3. CDR3 protein: CASSLALGEGSPLHF. The CDR3 nucleotides read TGTGCCAGCAGCTTAGCGCTGGGGGAGGGTTCACCCCTCCACTTT. The chain recombines TRBV7-2 with TRBJ1-6; maybe TRBD1 (5 bases). The CDR3 spans 15 residues. The germline CDR1 and CDR2 sequences are SGHTA and FQGNSA. Trimming cost V 0 bases and J 9 bases, with 12 bases left between them. The full variable domain, with the rest looked up from reference TRBV7-2 and TRBJ1-6, is GAGVSQSPSNKVTEKGKDVELRCDPISGHTALYWYRQSLGQGLEFLIYFQGNSAPDKSGLPSDRFSAERTGGSVSTLTIQRTQQEDSAVYLCASSLALGEGSPLHFGNGTRLTVT.

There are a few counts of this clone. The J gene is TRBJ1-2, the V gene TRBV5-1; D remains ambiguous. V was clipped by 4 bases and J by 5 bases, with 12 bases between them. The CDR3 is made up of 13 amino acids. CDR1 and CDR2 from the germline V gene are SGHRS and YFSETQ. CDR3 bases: TGCGCCAGCAGCCCCCTTGGGGAGTATGGCTACACCTTC. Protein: CASSPLGEYGYTF. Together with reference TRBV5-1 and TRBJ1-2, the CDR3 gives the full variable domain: KAGVTQTPRYLIKTRGQQVTLSCSPISGHRSVSWYQQTPGQGLQFLFEYFSETQRNKGNFPGRFSGRQFSNSRSEMNVSTLELGDSALYLCASSPLGEYGYTFGSGTRLTVV.

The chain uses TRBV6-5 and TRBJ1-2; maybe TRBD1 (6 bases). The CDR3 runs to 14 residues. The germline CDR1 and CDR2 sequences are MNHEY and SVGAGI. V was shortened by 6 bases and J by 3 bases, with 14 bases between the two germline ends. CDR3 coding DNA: TGTGCCAGCAGGGACACAGGGTACGACTATGGCTACACCTTC. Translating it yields CASRDTGYDYGYTF.

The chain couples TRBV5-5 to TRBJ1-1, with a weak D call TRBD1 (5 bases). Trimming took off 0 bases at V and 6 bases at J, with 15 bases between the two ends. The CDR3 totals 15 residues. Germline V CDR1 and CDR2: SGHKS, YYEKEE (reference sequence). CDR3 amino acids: CASSLDGRADAEAFF. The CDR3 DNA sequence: TGTGCCAGCAGCTTGGACGGCAGGGCTGACGCTGAAGCTTTCTTT.

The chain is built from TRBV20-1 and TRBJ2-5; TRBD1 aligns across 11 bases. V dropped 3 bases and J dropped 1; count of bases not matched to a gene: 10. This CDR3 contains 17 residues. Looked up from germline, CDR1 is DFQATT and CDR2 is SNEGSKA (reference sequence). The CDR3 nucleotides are TGCAGTGCTAGTGCCGGGACAGGGGGGTTTGGCCAAGAGACCCAGTACTTC. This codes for CSASAGTGGFGQETQYF.

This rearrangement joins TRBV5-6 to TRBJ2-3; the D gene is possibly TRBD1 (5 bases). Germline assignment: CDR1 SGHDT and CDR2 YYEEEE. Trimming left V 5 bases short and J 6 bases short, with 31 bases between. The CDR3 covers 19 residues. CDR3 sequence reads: CASSSTTFLQVRVADTQYF. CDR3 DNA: TGTGCCAGCAGTTCTACAACCTTCTTACAGGTACGGGTTGCGGATACGCAGTATTTT.

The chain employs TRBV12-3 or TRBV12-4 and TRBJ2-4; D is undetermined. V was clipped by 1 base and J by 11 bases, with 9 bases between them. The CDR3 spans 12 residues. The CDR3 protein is CASSLDRSVQYF. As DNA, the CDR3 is TGTGCCAGCAGTTTAGATCGGTCGGTTCAGTACTTC.

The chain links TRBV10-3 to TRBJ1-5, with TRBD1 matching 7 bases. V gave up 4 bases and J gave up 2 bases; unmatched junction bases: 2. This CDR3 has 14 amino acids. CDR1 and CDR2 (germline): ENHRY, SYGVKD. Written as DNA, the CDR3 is TGTGCCATCAGTGTAGGGACAGGCAATCAGCCCCAGCATTTT. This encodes CAISVGTGNQPQHF.

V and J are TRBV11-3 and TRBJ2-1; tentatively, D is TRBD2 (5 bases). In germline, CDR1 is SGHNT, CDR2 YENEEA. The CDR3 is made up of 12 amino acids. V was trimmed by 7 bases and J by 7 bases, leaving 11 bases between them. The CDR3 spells CASTGIQNEQFF. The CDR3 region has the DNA TGTGCCAGCACCGGGATCCAGAATGAGCAGTTCTTC.

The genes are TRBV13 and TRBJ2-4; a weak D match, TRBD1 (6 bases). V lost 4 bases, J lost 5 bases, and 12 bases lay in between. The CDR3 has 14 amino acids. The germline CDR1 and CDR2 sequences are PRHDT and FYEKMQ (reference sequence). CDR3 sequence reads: CASSSRTDQNIQYF. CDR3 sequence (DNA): TGTGCCAGCAGCTCTCGGACAGACCAAAACATTCAGTACTTC. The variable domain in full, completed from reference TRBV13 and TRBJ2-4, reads AAGVIQSPRHLIKEKRETATLKCYPIPRHDTVYWYQQGPGQDPQFLISFYEKMQSDKGSIPDRFSAQQFSDYHSELNMSSLELGDSALYFCASSSRTDQNIQYFGAGTRLSVL.

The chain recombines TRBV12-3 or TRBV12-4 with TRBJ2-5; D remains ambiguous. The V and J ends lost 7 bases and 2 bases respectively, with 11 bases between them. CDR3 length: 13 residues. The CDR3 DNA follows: TGTGCCAGCACGGCGGAGCTTCAAGAGACCCAGTACTTC. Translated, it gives CASTAELQETQYF.

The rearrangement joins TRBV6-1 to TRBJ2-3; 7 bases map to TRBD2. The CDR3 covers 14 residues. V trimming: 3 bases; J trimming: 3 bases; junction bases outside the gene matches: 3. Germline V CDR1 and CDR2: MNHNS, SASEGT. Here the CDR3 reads CASSDQLATDTQYF. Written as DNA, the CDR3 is TGTGCCAGCAGTGACCAACTAGCGACAGATACGCAGTATTTT.

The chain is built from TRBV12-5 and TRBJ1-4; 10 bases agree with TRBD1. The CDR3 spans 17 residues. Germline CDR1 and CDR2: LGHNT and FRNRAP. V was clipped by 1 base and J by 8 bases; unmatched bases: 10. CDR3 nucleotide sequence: TGTGCTAGTGGTTTGGAACCTAGGGACAGGGGCGGCGAAAAACTGTTTTTT. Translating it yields CASGLEPRDRGGEKLFF.

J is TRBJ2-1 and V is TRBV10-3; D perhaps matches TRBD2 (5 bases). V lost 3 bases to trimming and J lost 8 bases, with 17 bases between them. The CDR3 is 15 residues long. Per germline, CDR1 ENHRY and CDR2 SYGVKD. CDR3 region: CAISDLLAPLDEQFF. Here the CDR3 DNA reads TGTGCCATCAGTGACCTGCTAGCTCCCTTGGATGAGCAGTTCTTC.

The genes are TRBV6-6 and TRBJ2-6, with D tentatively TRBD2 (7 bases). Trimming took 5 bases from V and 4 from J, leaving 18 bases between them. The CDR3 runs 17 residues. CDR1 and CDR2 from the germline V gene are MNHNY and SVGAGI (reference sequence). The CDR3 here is CASSPIGGAGGANVLTF. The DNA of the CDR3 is TGTGCCAGCAGTCCGATTGGGGGGGCTGGAGGGGCCAACGTCCTGACTTTC.

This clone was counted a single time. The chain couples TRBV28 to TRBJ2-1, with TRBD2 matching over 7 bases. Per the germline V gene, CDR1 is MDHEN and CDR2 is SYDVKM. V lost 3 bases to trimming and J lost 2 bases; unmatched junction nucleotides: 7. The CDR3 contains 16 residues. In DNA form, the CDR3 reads TGTGCCAGCAGTTTCCCTTTTGGGGGGGCCTACAATGAGCAGTTCTTC. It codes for CASSFPFGGAYNEQFF.

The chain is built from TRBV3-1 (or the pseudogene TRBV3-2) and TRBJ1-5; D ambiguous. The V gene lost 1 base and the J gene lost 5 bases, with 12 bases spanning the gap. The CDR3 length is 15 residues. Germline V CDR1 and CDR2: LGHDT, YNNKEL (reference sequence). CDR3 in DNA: TGTGCCAGCAGCCAAGGGGCCCTGACACATCAGCCCCAGCATTTT. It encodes CASSQGALTHQPQHF.

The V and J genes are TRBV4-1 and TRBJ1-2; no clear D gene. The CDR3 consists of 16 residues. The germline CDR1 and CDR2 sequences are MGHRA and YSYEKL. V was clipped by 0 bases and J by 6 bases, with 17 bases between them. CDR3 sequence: CASSQDLRQAFDGYTF. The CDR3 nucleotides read TGCGCCAGCAGCCAAGATCTCAGGCAGGCCTTTGATGGCTACACCTTC.

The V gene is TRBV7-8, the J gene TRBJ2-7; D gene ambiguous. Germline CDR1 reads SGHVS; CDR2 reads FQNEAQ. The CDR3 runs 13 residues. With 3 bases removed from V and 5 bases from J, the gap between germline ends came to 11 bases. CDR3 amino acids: CASSFGLQDEQYF. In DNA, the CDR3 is TGTGCCAGCAGCTTTGGCCTTCAGGACGAGCAGTACTTC.

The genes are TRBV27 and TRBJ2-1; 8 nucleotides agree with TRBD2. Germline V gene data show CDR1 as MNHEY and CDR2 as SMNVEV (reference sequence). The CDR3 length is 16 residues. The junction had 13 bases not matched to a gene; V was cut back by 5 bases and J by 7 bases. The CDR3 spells CASSQDSGLVGNEQFF. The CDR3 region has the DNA TGTGCCAGCAGTCAGGATTCGGGACTAGTAGGGAATGAGCAGTTCTTC.

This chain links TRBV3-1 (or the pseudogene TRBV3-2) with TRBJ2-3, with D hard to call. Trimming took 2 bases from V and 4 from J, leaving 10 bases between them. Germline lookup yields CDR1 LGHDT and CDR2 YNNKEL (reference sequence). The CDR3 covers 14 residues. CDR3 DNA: TGTGCCAGCAGCCAAAGAGGCATACCAGATACGCAGTATTTT. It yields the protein CASSQRGIPDTQYF.

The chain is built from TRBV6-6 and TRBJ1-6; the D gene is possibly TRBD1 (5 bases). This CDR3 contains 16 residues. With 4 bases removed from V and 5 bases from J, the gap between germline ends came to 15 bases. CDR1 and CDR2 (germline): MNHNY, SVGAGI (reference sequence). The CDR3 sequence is CASSSLTARNNSPLHF. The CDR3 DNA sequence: TGTGCCAGCAGTTCTCTGACAGCGAGAAATAATTCACCCCTCCACTTT.

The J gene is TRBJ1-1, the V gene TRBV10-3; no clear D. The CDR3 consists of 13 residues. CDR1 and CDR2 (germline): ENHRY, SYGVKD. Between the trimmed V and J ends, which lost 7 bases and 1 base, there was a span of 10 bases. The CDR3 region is CAITGSTNTEAFF. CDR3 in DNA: TGTGCCATCACGGGTTCTACGAACACTGAAGCTTTCTTT.